Described below is a single T cell receptor beta chain sequence and its context. Its antigen has not been determined. No much larger clone is present one base from it, and per-base qualities are unavailable. Library preparation was by PCR. The data were produced on an Illumina MiSeq. Synthesis of cDNA relied on SMARTScribe reverse transcriptase together with a 5' template-switch oligo that added a universal priming site. The template-switch oligo carried a 12-nucleotide random unique molecular identifier (UMI) that tagged each cDNA molecule. Chain-specific reverse primers targeted TCRbeta transcripts during reverse transcription. Uracil DNA glycosylase treatment removed residual template-switch adapters, and cDNA was purified with a Qiagen MinElute kit. For the first PCR, KAPA HiFi HotStart ReadyMix was used for 20 to 25 cycles, with amplification split across four 50 ul reactions containing step-out primers. Before further amplification, first-round PCR products were gel-purified. Illumina Nextera adapters were attached in a second PCR of roughly 8 cycles, and the libraries were then purified and pooled. For each TCRbeta molecule, the UMI barcode was captured by a 50-nucleotide 5' read. Under the source paper's analysis protocol: Using the MIGEC toolkit, reads were grouped by UMI into consensus reads. PEAR was used to merge forward and reverse consensus reads, producing the final reads. A custom decontamination script removed identical UMI-sequence pairs shared across libraries, treating them as cross-sample contamination. MIGMAP, a wrapper around IgBLAST, was used for V(D)J assignment and CDR3 extraction. TCR clonotypes were defined by identical V gene, J gene and CDR3 amino acid sequence; CDR1 and CDR2 were not sequenced. TCRdb cleaned the public reads at Q25 with fastp, built clones with MiXCR and kept in-frame beta chains. Each record represents a unique CDR3 protein, reported with the most common genes and DNA among its rows. These V and J calls derive from TCRdb rather than the authors' analysis. In this sample the table shows about 3,600 distinct CDR3 sequences, roughly 56% of which occur a single time. The leading ten clones occupy about 30% of the sample.

The record originates from a study of robustness of blood B and T cell sequencing listed by TCRdb under 2018. In terms of the full investigation: The goal of the study was to find out how much peripheral blood is required to reliably describe the TCRbeta and IgG repertoires of an individual. TCRbeta and IgG repertoires were quantified in each of the roughly 10 independently drawn blood samples. For technical replicates, two replicate TCRbeta cDNA libraries were prepared from one shared RNA pool that came from a single 10 ml draw.

The V and J ends are trimmed by 3 bases and 0 bases, leaving 8 bases between them. Measured from the cysteine to the phenylalanine, the CDR3 is 13 residues long. The kept DNA is CDR3 alone, 39 bases in frame from the first base. Based on the germline V gene (reference sequence), the CDR1 and CDR2 sequences are DFQATT and SNEGSKA. TCRbeta repertoires were measured from mRNA instead of genomic DNA, an approach that captures expressed receptors. Without any cell sorting, leukocytes from the buffy coat were collected into Trizol, and RNA was extracted using the Direct-zol RNA MiniPrep Plus kit. EDTA blood tubes were spun right away at 4 degrees C to separate plasma, buffy coat and red blood cells. Broad study findings and their caveats: The 1,000 most abundant TCRbeta clonotypes from the pooled draws were detected in every single 10 ml sample. TCRbeta rarefaction curves did not fully plateau, suggesting under-sequencing or many low-abundance clonotypes. Because EDTA tubes had to be fractionated immediately, the use of EDTA tubes in multi-site collections was limited. Evidence of cross-contamination, likely from batch processing, showed up in one pair of TCRbeta libraries, so the UMI-sequence pairs shared by that pair of libraries were removed. Across technical replicate libraries, around 95% of the top 10,000 TCRbeta clonotypes in one library were also found in the other. Overlap of rare TCRbeta clonotypes did not improve with pooling tubes, implying much larger blood volumes would be needed to capture them. Coverage of the top 10,000 TCRbeta clonotypes approached saturation when 3 or 4 tubes (roughly 29-45 ml blood) were combined.

The chain was built from TRBV20-1 and TRBJ1-1; the D gene identity is not certain. This sequence was found in a human donor in good health. The sequencing sample was made of peripheral blood. CDR3 loop: CSASGVVNTEAFF. The nucleotide sequence reads TGCAGTGCTAGTGGAGTTGTGAACACTGAAGCTTTCTTT.